This TCR beta chain is from a study of naive and memory T cell subsets. General study points: TCR transcript changes with activation or differentiation may affect this RNA method.

Whole blood, about 2.5 ml, came from adult healthy volunteers. The library had UMIs added by 3' ligation of an oligonucleotide to TCR cDNA. The CDR3 has 17 residues. The V gene's germline CDR1 is SGHAT and CDR2 FQNNGV. J was trimmed by 0 bases and V by 1 base; bases with no gene match: 8. Alpha and beta constant region primers primed reverse transcription for blood and skin samples. Four PCR rounds used nested alpha and beta constant region primers plus the SP2 primer. In TCRdb, the 5' RACE reads were re-called with MiXCR into one record per CDR3 protein. Of over 25,000 distinct CDR3 sequences listed, roughly a quarter were seen once; the top ten hold roughly 1.8%. This clonotype was counted many times. Its specificity is not known.

This receptor was identified in a female donor in good health. The chain couples TRBV11-2 to TRBJ2-7, with 8 nucleotides matching TRBD1. The CDR3 DNA is TGTGCCAGCAGCTTAGCCGCCGGGACAGGCAGCTCCTACGAGCAGTACTTC. This translates into CASSLAAGTGSSYEQYF. Variable domain in full (rest from reference TRBV11-2 and TRBJ2-7): EAGVAQSPRYKIIEKRQSVAFWCNPISGHATLYWYQQILGQGPKLLIQFQNNGVVDDSQLPKDRFSAERLKGVDSTLKIQPAKLEDSAVYLCASSLAAGTGSSYEQYFGPGTRLTVT.